Listed below are T cell receptor beta chains from one sample, sequenced in a study of blood T cell repertoires in COVID-19. The repertoire was sequenced with immunoSEQ multiplex PCR; TCRdb's copy has only in-frame clones and lacks some. The sample has some 150,000 clones; over 70% are singletons. The sequencing sample was made of peripheral blood. These receptors were collected from a man aged 45 to 65 who had recovered from COVID-19. CDR3s include the opening cysteine and the closing phenylalanine or tryptophan. Fields, in order: J gene, V gene, D gene, CDR3 protein, CDR3 DNA. A D gene is named only where the DNA matches it firmly.

TRBJ2-1 | TRBV9 | TRBD2 | CASSTGTSGGMGYNEQFF | TGTGCCAGCAGCACCGGGACTAGCGGGGGAATGGGTTACAATGAGCAGTTCTTC
TRBJ1-1 | TRBV30 | - | CAWRRGQNTEAFF | TGTGCCTGGAGACGGGGACAGAACACTGAAGCTTTCTTT
TRBJ1-2 | TRBV25-1 | TRBD1 | CASSDPGTGANGYTF | TGTGCCAGCAGTGACCCAGGGACAGGCGCCAATGGCTACACCTTC
TRBJ2-5 | TRBV19 | TRBD2 | CASQGLAGEETQYF | TGTGCCAGTCAGGGACTAGCGGGGGAAGAGACCCAGTACTTC
TRBJ2-1 | TRBV4-2 | TRBD2 | CASSQEAGGQETYNEQFF | TGTGCCAGCAGCCAAGAAGCGGGGGGCCAAGAAACCTACAATGAGCAGTTCTTC
TRBJ1-5 | TRBV4-1 | TRBD1 | CASSQGQGANQPQHF | TGCGCCAGCAGCCAAGGACAGGGGGCCAATCAGCCCCAGCATTTT
TRBJ2-7 | TRBV7-2 | - | CASSSPTTYEQYF | TGTGCCAGCAGCTCCCCCACAACCTACGAGCAGTACTTC
TRBJ1-5 | TRBV11-3 | - | CASSLERLGAPRSIQQPQHF | TGTGCCAGCAGCTTAGAACGTCTCGGTGCTCCGCGGTCCATCCAACAGCCCCAGCATTTT
TRBJ2-5 | TRBV4-1 | - | CASSQDQGGETQYF | TGCGCCAGCAGCCAAGATCAGGGTGGAGAGACCCAGTACTTC
TRBJ2-7 | TRBV6-5 | - | CASSFPRSPHEQYF | TGTGCCAGCAGTTTTCCCCGTAGTCCCCACGAGCAGTACTTC
TRBJ1-1 | TRBV18 | TRBD1 | CASSPTGGHTEAFF | TGTGCCAGCTCACCTACAGGGGGCCACACTGAAGCTTTCTTT
TRBJ2-1 | TRBV27 | TRBD2 | CASSPPGLLNEQFF | TGTGCCAGCAGTCCCCCGGGACTACTCAATGAGCAGTTCTTC
TRBJ2-7 | TRBV5-1 | TRBD1 | CASSLVDRGRDEQYF | TGCGCCAGCAGCTTGGTGGACAGGGGCCGGGACGAGCAGTACTTC
TRBJ2-2 | TRBV5-4 | TRBD1 | CASSTGTGGDTGELFF | TGTGCCAGCAGCACGGGGACAGGGGGCGACACCGGGGAGCTGTTTTTT